The clone carrying this T cell receptor beta chain was seen more than once but under ten times. Its antigen is undetermined. This sample is part of a study of vaccination effects on CD4 cells after COVID-19. Overall study context: Sample donation by two convalescent patients took place 16 days and one week before vaccination.

Sequenced by immunoSEQ multiplex PCR; TCRdb stores in-frame clones only, minus some. The sample lists roughly 70,000 clones; around 70% were seen once. Sequencing was preceded by expansion of antigen-specific CD4+ T cells with viral peptide pools in the ViraFEST assay. Isolating CD4+ T cells followed around nine days of culture. PCR-confirmed SARS-CoV-2 infection occurred in the person between March and December 2020. It was with around 10 IU/ml IL-2 and approximately 10 ug/ml peptides that a few million PBMC per well were cultured. This CDR3 is built from 16 residues. Germline trimming cut 4 bases from V and 7 bases from J; bases unmatched to any gene: 10. Germline lookup yields CDR1 SGHNT and CDR2 YENEEA.

This rearrangement joins TRBV11-3 to TRBJ2-1; 10 nucleotides line up with TRBD2. The receptor's source is a human donor who had a prior SARS-CoV-2 infection. The specimen was CD4+ T cells from PBMCs cultured with HIV peptides, collected before COVID-19 vaccination. Subset meaning: HIV-1 Nef peptide pool negative control/reference culture. The CDR3 DNA is TGTGCCAGCAGCTCTAGCGGGAGAGGGTACAGAAATGAGCAGTTCTTC. This translates into CASSSSGRGYRNEQFF.